This TCR beta chain was obtained from a study of blood T cell repertoires in COVID-19. Across the whole study: The United States, Italy and Spain supplied acute and convalescent COVID-19 samples. Sources were T cells, B-cell-depleted T cells, or PBMCs; the material itself was cDNA or gDNA.

Trimming stripped 3 bases from V and 3 bases from J, with 9 bases between. Germline CDR1 reads MNHEY; CDR2 reads SMNVEV (reference sequence). This CDR3 contains 13 residues. Authors' data handling: Researchers report that nucleated cell counts were estimated from reference gene primer amplification. Assay: immunoSEQ multiplex PCR; the TCRdb copy retains only in-frame clones and omits some. V and J calls and clone size come straight from that table; D and trimming were deduced from the DNA. The sample has nearly 110,000 clones, about nine tenths seen once; the top ten hold approximately 6.8%. The V call is TRBV27, the J call TRBJ2-7, with D tentatively TRBD2 (6 bases). The material sequenced was peripheral blood. This clonotype was sampled from a man aged 50 or older with active or convalescent COVID-19. CDR3 residues: CASSLGSGYEQYF. CDR3 nucleotide sequence: TGTGCCAGCAGTTTGGGTAGCGGCTACGAGCAGTACTTC.